One sample yielded the 13 T cell receptor beta chains listed below, sequenced in a study of blood T cell repertoires in COVID-19. Method: immunoSEQ multiplex PCR; TCRdb's copy keeps in-frame clones and lacks some. The sample lists some 75,000 clones, approximately 90% occurring once. Sequenced material: peripheral blood. The origin of the receptors is a human donor in a cohort sampled during active COVID-19.

This chain links TRBV3-1 (or the pseudogene TRBV3-2) with TRBJ1-1, with unresolved D. This CDR3 has 11 amino acids. V was cut by 0 bases and J by 11 bases, with 7 bases left in between. In germline, CDR1 is LGHDT, CDR2 YNNKEL (reference sequence). CDR3: CASSQDREAFF. CDR3 nucleotides: TGTGCCAGCAGCCAAGATAGGGAGGCTTTCTTT.

The chain couples TRBV27 to TRBJ1-5, with D possibly TRBD1 on 6 matching bases. The CDR3 sequence is 18 residues long. CDR1 MNHEY and CDR2 SMNVEV come from the germline V gene (reference sequence). V shed 5 bases and J shed 0 bases, with 20 bases lying between them. Written as DNA, the CDR3 is TGTGCCAGCAGTGTACACGGGACACCTACCTCTAGCAATCAGCCCCAGCATTTT. Translated: CASSVHGTPTSSNQPQHF.

This clone was observed a single time. The rearrangement uses TRBV19 and TRBJ2-3, with D maybe TRBD1 (6 bases). CDR3 length: 16 residues. Germline V gene data show CDR1 as LNHDA and CDR2 as SQIVND (reference sequence). Trimming stripped 4 bases from V and 4 bases from J, with 18 bases between. This CDR3 is CASSNRESGRSDTQYF. CDR3 nucleotides: TGTGCCAGTAGTAACAGGGAGTCAGGTAGATCAGATACGCAGTATTTT.

This rearrangement joins TRBV5-8 to TRBJ1-5; 9 bases map to TRBD1. From germline, CDR1 is SGHTS and CDR2 YDEGEE. The length of the CDR3 is 15 residues. The V gene end was trimmed by 3 bases and the J gene end by 2 bases; junction bases not matched to a gene: 3. The CDR3: CASSWGQGRNQPQHF. CDR3 in DNA: TGTGCCAGCAGCTGGGGACAGGGCCGCAATCAGCCCCAGCATTTT.

The J gene is TRBJ2-5, the V gene TRBV19; 9 bases agree with TRBD2. This CDR3 has 14 residues. Trimming cost V 9 bases and J 4 bases; bases outside gene matches: 9. CDR1 and CDR2 (germline): LNHDA, SQIVND (reference sequence). Here the CDR3 reads CASVGGGAGETQYF. DNA of the CDR3: TGTGCCAGCGTCGGCGGGGGGGCAGGAGAGACCCAGTACTTC.

For the CDR3, the DNA is TGTGCCAGCAGCTTAAGAACTGGGACTGAAACCTACGAGCAGTACTTC. It encodes CASSLRTGTETYEQYF. The chain uses TRBV11-2 and TRBJ2-7, with D tentatively TRBD2 (6 bases). Deletions cut 2 bases from V and 2 bases from J, with 16 bases between. Germline lookup yields CDR1 SGHAT and CDR2 FQNNGV. The length of the CDR3 is 16 residues.

The rearrangement joins TRBV29-1 to TRBJ1-2, with unresolved D. Germline V gene lookup returns CDR1 SQVTM and CDR2 ANQGSEA. The CDR3 totals 13 residues. V was clipped by 4 bases and J by 4 bases, with 13 bases between them. CDR3 sequence: CSVVTFTTYGYTF. CDR3 nucleotide sequence: TGCAGCGTTGTGACCTTCACTACCTATGGCTACACCTTC.

This chain uses TRBV5-1 with TRBJ1-1; 7 nucleotides align to TRBD1. CDR3 length equals 12 residues. CDR1 is SGHRS, CDR2 YFSETQ, per germline. Trimming took 4 bases from V and 10 from J; bases not matched to a gene: 7. This chain's CDR3 is CASSPGRQGAFF. CDR3 sequence (DNA): TGCGCCAGCAGCCCTGGCCGACAGGGAGCTTTCTTT.

The V and J genes are TRBV3-1 (or the pseudogene TRBV3-2) and TRBJ1-3, with D hard to call. This CDR3 region has 15 residues. From germline, CDR1 is LGHDT and CDR2 YNNKEL (reference sequence). Trimming shortened V by 5 bases and J by 0 bases, and 11 bases separated the two germline ends. CDR3 region: CASSLRSFSGNTIYF. The CDR3 DNA reads TGTGCCAGCAGCTTACGGTCTTTCTCTGGAAACACCATATATTTT.

This clone has a single count. The V call is TRBV19, the J call TRBJ2-3; the D gene is possibly TRBD2 (6 bases). In germline, CDR1 is LNHDA, CDR2 SQIVND (reference sequence). This CDR3 is built from 13 residues. The ends were cut back, 9 bases at V and 3 bases at J, with 13 bases in the middle. This CDR3 is CASSIRGTDTQYF. CDR3 sequence (DNA): TGTGCCAGCAGCATACGGGGGACAGATACGCAGTATTTT.

The V gene is TRBV9, the J gene TRBJ1-3; 10 nucleotides align to TRBD1. There are 14 residues in the CDR3. V lost 4 bases to trimming and J lost 8 bases; unmatched junction nucleotides: 6. CDR1 and CDR2 from the germline V gene are SGDLS and YYNGEE. CDR3 loop: CASSSTGGRDTIYF. CDR3 nucleotide sequence: TGTGCCAGCAGCTCGACAGGGGGCAGAGACACCATATATTTT.

In DNA, the CDR3 is TGTGCCAGCTCCCGGGGGTATCAGCCCCAGCATTTT. Its protein product is CASSRGYQPQHF. The chain joins TRBV28 to TRBJ1-5; TRBD1 is a possible D gene (5 bases). Between the trimmed V and J ends, which lost 8 bases and 5 bases, there was a span of 10 bases. Germline CDR1 reads MDHEN; CDR2 reads SYDVKM. The CDR3 totals 12 residues.

The CDR3 DNA reads as TGCGCCAGCAGCCCGGACTCCTTTGGTGCCTACGAGCAGTACTTC. Translating it yields CASSPDSFGAYEQYF. The chain links TRBV5-1 to TRBJ2-7; D is possibly TRBD2 (5 bases). CDR3 length: 15 residues. V was shortened by 4 bases and J by 2 bases, with 16 bases between the two germline ends. CDR1 SGHRS and CDR2 YFSETQ come from the germline V gene.